This T cell receptor beta chain was retrieved from a study of Ad26.COV2.S vaccination and SARS-CoV-2 variants (dated by TCRdb to the early 2020s). Looking at the study overall: Vaccine-arm donors came from COV1001, a multicentre, randomized, double-blind, placebo-controlled phase I-IIa trial of Ad26.COV2.S in healthy adults. Dosing of Ad26.COV2.S was intramuscular, at either 5x10^10 or 1x10^11 viral particles, delivered as one shot or as two shots spaced 56 days apart. TCRbeta repertoire sequencing was used to assess the specificity and breadth of SARS-CoV-2-reactive T cell receptors after Ad26.COV2.S vaccination. Throughout the experiments and outcome assessment, investigators stayed blinded to trial group allocation. The TCR-sequenced set comprised about 32 samples: some 20 Ad26.COV2.S vaccine recipients, 5 placebo recipients and 8 SARS-CoV-2 convalescent individuals. Trial participants were randomized into five groups of five, in which low-dose or high-dose Ad26.COV2.S was given once or twice, or placebo was given on both occasions. Points the paper makes about the study in general: Substantial breadth of spike-specific CD8+ and CD4+ T cell responses was reported after vaccination. The study was not powered for comparison of responses between vaccine doses or regimens. The authors noted that total T cell responses may have been underestimated by the TCR breadth and depth analyses. Compared with placebo recipients, Ad26.COV2.S recipients showed higher spike-specific TCR breadth (P = 0.0014). Comparable non-spike TCR breadth was observed between vaccine and placebo recipients, consistent with only spike being contained in the vaccine.

Remarks on this clone: Which antigen it targets is not known. There are no base qualities to consult, and no much larger clone falls within one base.

TCRbeta CDR3 regions were sequenced with the immunoSEQ Assay. After extraction, genomic DNA underwent amplification by bias-controlled multiplex PCR, followed by high-throughput sequencing. Per the original workflow: Collapsing and filtering of sequences were performed to quantify the absolute abundance of each unique TCRbeta CDR3 region. T cell fraction was estimated by normalizing TCRbeta template counts to usable DNA, which was measured by amplifying reference genes present in all nucleated cells. Repertoire TCRs were annotated as SARS-CoV-2-specific when V gene, CDR3 amino acid sequence and J gene were exactly matched to a known reactive TCR set. The reference SARS-CoV-2 TCR set came from MIRA and was filtered for enrichment in COVID-19-positive ImmuneCODE repertoires, removing public or cross-reactive TCRs. Based on the MIRA antigens, annotated TCRs were further analysed at the level of specific ORF or position within ORF. Depth was the summed frequency of annotated unique rearrangements, while breadth was defined as annotated unique rearrangements over total unique productive rearrangements. Two-sided Wilcoxon rank-sum tests were applied when comparing TCR breadth between groups. TCRdb took over this immuneACCESS table, retaining in-frame rearrangements with V and J assigned. Such tables are incomplete; in checked studies, under half of the missing clones stem from an unresolved V gene, and the remainder is unexplained. The DNA gave D and trimming, while V, J and clone size come from that table. Present in this sample are some 300,000 clones, around 85% of which were seen just once. Jointly, the top ten make up 2% to 2.5% of the sample.

In the paper's terms, the treatment or condition label means: approximately 18 received Ad26.COV2.S at low or high dose, single or two shots; 5 received placebo; per-sample allocation not given. For vaccine and placebo recipients, repertoires were sequenced using samples collected on day 63 after the first injection. Between 29 July and 7 August 2020, Cohort 1b enrolled about 27 adults aged 18-55 years at one site in Boston, USA. Ad26.COV2.S consisted of a replication-incompetent adenovirus type 26 vector by which a prefusion-stabilized SARS-CoV-2 spike protein from the original Wuhan strain was expressed. The material was peripheral blood, obtained in a trial of Ad26.COV2.S vaccine versus placebo. This TCR derives from a person aged 18 to 65 who received the Ad26.COV2.S COVID-19 vaccine or a placebo.

The CDR3 here reads CASSSGLAGGDEQFF. The DNA is as follows: TGTGCCAGCAGCTCGGGACTAGCGGGGGGGGATGAGCAGTTCTTC. Recombination joined TRBV7-2 with TRBJ2-1, with 16 central nucleotides matching TRBD2. The CDR3, cysteine through phenylalanine, is 15 amino acids long. The kept DNA is CDR3 alone, 45 bases in frame from the first base. V has 4 bases trimmed and J has 8 bases trimmed; junction bases matching no gene number 2. CDR1 and CDR2, looked up from the germline V gene, are SGHTA and FQGNSA.